A selection of T cell receptor beta chains follows, all from one sample in a study of T cell changes during pregnancy in multiple sclerosis. Clones were sequenced by immunoSEQ multiplex PCR, and TCRdb holds only the in-frame ones, with some missing. The data hold under 95,000 clones, with roughly 91% observed a single time. Here the sequenced sample was peripheral blood, taken after pregnancy. The receptors come from a female donor in good health, enrolled as a control in a pregnancy study. The CDR3 runs from the conserved cysteine through the conserved F or W. D genes are given only for firm matches. Clone size is shown for a subset of rows, as once, few, many or a class of expanded clone.

j_call,v_call,clone_size,d_call,cdr3_aa,cdr3_nt
TRBJ1-2,TRBV5-6,.,.,CASSPIGSGYTF,TGTGCCAGCAGCCCGATTGGTAGTGGCTACACCTTC
TRBJ2-1,TRBV28,.,TRBD1,CASSTPGTGNNEQFF,TGTGCCAGCAGTACGCCGGGGACAGGGAATAATGAGCAGTTCTTC
TRBJ2-7,TRBV7-9,.,TRBD1,CASMEGTGGYEQYF,TGTGCCAGCATGGAGGGGACAGGCGGTTACGAGCAGTACTTC
TRBJ1-1,TRBV2,.,TRBD1,CASTAQGSAFF,TGTGCCAGCACCGCACAGGGGTCAGCTTTCTTT
TRBJ2-5,TRBV15,.,.,CATSRVRGKLQETQYF,TGTGCCACCAGCAGAGTTAGGGGGAAATTACAAGAGACCCAGTACTTC
TRBJ1-4,TRBV4-2,once,TRBD1,CASSQLAAGGDEKLFF,TGTGCCAGCAGCCAACTGGCGGCAGGGGGTGATGAAAAACTGTTTTTT
TRBJ2-7,TRBV6-1,.,TRBD1,CASSELAGQGGYEQYF,TGTGCCAGCAGTGAATTGGCGGGACAGGGCGGCTACGAGCAGTACTTC
TRBJ1-2,TRBV19,.,TRBD1,CASRRDRDNYGYTF,TGTGCCAGTAGGAGGGACAGGGACAACTATGGCTACACCTTC
TRBJ1-4,TRBV15,few,TRBD1,CATSRDGTGGEKLFF,TGTGCCACCAGCAGAGATGGGACAGGGGGTGAAAAACTGTTTTTT
TRBJ2-5,TRBV7-2,.,.,CASSFDASVLGETQYF,TGTGCCAGCAGCTTTGACGCTAGCGTGTTGGGAGAGACCCAGTACTTC
TRBJ1-5,TRBV18,.,.,CASSPQADQPQHF,TGTGCCAGCTCACCCCAGGCCGATCAGCCCCAGCATTTT
TRBJ2-7,TRBV7-3,.,.,CASSLTPETAYEQYF,TGTGCCAGCAGCTTGACGCCCGAGACAGCTTACGAGCAGTACTTC
TRBJ1-5,TRBV4-3,.,.,CASSQTRGGNQPQHF,TGCGCCAGCAGCCAAACCAGGGGTGGCAATCAGCCCCAGCATTTT
TRBJ2-7,TRBV27,medium-sized,TRBD1,CASSDRVAYEQYF,TGTGCCAGCAGTGACAGGGTAGCCTACGAGCAGTACTTC
TRBJ1-2,TRBV28,.,.,CASSSRDTF,TGTGCCAGCAGTTCCCGGGACACCTTC
TRBJ1-2,TRBV13,.,TRBD1,CASSLWGQGNYGYTF,TGTGCCAGCAGCTTATGGGGACAGGGCAACTATGGCTACACCTTC
TRBJ2-1,TRBV28,.,.,CASSFASSYNEQFF,TGTGCCAGCAGTTTCGCGAGCTCCTACAATGAGCAGTTCTTC
TRBJ2-7,TRBV4-1,.,TRBD1,CASSRSRDRGGSLYEQYF,TGCGCCAGCAGCCGGTCTCGGGACAGGGGGGGTTCCCTTTACGAGCAGTACTTC
TRBJ2-5,TRBV11-2,.,.,CASSFIRETQYF,TGTGCCAGCAGCTTTATTCGGGAGACCCAGTACTTC
TRBJ1-2,TRBV7-2,.,.,CASSGRGMRHGYTF,TGTGCCAGCAGCGGCAGGGGAATGCGACATGGCTACACCTTC
TRBJ1-2,TRBV6-1,.,.,CASLPSGTHLYGYTF,TGTGCCAGCTTACCTTCCGGGACACATCTCTATGGCTACACCTTC
TRBJ2-7,TRBV15,.,.,CATRVGGSYEQYF,TGTGCCACTCGGGTCGGCGGCTCCTACGAGCAGTACTTC
TRBJ2-5,TRBV7-9,.,.,CASSASNEQYF,TGTGCCAGCAGCGCCTCGAATGAGCAGTACTTC